This TCR beta chain was sequenced during a study of T cell repertoires in cytomegalovirus infection. Turning to the study itself: Well-studied HLA-B-restricted CMV epitopes were used in the study alongside recently identified HLA-C-restricted ones. Public signatures in TCR beta pointed to CMV infection and matching HLA type.

This clonotype was counted many times. What it binds is not known. Study-level findings and limits: There were HLA-C-restricted CMV-specific TCR beta clonotypes dominating the ex vivo response. There were carriers of CMV plus the relevant HLA, and cumulative public TCR beta family frequency identified them.

Each CDR3 protein gets one entry after TCRdb re-called the reads with MiXCR. The sample shows about 900,000 distinct CDR3 sequences, around 31% of them seen only once. The receptor was isolated from a human donor in good health (CMV status not recorded). Some clones in this sample may be carry-over from other donors' samples. The source was cultured CD8+ T cells from PBMCs, collected from culture after CMV antigen stimulation.

CDR3 sequence reads: CASSHSSTDTQYF. The CDR3 DNA sequence: TGTGCCAGCAGCCATTCAAGCACAGATACGCAGTATTTT. This chain connects TRBV6-4 to TRBJ2-3; no clear D gene. The V gene lost 6 bases and the J gene lost 0 bases, with 7 bases spanning the gap. Germline loops: CDR1 MRHNA, CDR2 SNTAGT. This CDR3 spans 13 amino acids.